Presented here are 27 T cell receptor beta chains from one specimen sequenced in a study of T-cell reconstitution after alpha-beta-depleted transplantation in children listed by TCRdb under 2016. The library was built by means of PCR. The sequencer was an Illumina HiSeq 2500. TCR library preparation used molecular barcoding, with unique molecular identifiers applied to normalize quantification of the TCRbeta repertoire. Using fastp trimming at Q25 and MiXCR clonotype assembly, TCRdb reanalyzed the public sequencing data and kept in-frame beta chains. Rows matching on CDR3 protein sequence are summarized as one entry with the most common DNA and genes. Counted in this sample were some 520,000 distinct CDR3 sequences; over 25% of them appeared once. The ten biggest clones cover 2% to 2.5% of the sample. The sample was PBMCs from the stem cell graft donor, taken from the stem cell graft. The source is a human donor who donated a stem cell graft to a child with aplastic anemia.

This clonotype showed up just a few times. The rearrangement uses TRBV29-1 and TRBJ2-3; 12 bases match TRBD2. The CDR3 runs 15 residues. CDR1 is SQVTM, CDR2 ANQGSEA, per germline. Losses at the gene ends were 7 bases for V and 4 bases for J; bases not matched to a gene: 9. The CDR3 here is CSGGPSGRAPDTQYF. The DNA for the CDR3 is TGCAGCGGGGGGCCTAGCGGGAGGGCCCCAGATACGCAGTATTTT.

The rearrangement uses TRBV5-4 and TRBJ2-3; D is possibly TRBD1 (7 bases). The germline V and J ends were trimmed by 6 bases and 2 bases, with 19 bases remaining between them. Germline values: CDR1 SGHNT, CDR2 YYREEE (reference sequence). The CDR3 length is 16 residues. CDR3 DNA sequence: TGTGCCAGCACCCCGCTGGGGGGACAGATCACAGATACGCAGTATTTT. Its protein is CASTPLGGQITDTQYF.

This clonotype was observed a handful of times. V gene TRBV18 combines with J gene TRBJ2-7, with D perhaps TRBD2 (6 bases). V lost 2 bases and J 7 bases, leaving 15 bases between the germline ends. There are 14 residues in the CDR3. The germline gives CDR1 KGHSH, CDR2 LQKENI. The CDR3 sequence is CASSPGTADWEQYF. In DNA, the CDR3 is TGTGCCAGCTCACCAGGGACTGCCGATTGGGAGCAGTACTTC.

V and J are TRBV9 and TRBJ1-1; TRBD1 might be the D (5 bases). The V gene lost 3 bases and the J gene lost 6 bases, with 18 bases spanning the gap. Germline V gives CDR1 SGDLS, CDR2 YYNGEE. The CDR3 totals 15 residues. The CDR3 sequence: CASSEGQGWGPEAFF. CDR3 coding DNA: TGTGCCAGCAGCGAAGGGCAGGGATGGGGCCCTGAAGCTTTCTTT. Supplemented by reference TRBV9 and TRBJ1-1, the full variable domain reads DSGVTQTPKHLITATGQRVTLRCSPRSGDLSVYWYQQSLDQGLQFLIQYYNGEERAKGNILERFSAQQFPDLHSELNLSSLELGDSALYFCASSEGQGWGPEAFFGQGTRLTVV.

This clonotype was seen a few times. Here the CDR3 reads CASSLHSGPGELFF. The CDR3 region has the DNA TGTGCCAGCAGCTTGCATTCCGGCCCCGGGGAGCTGTTTTTT. The V and J genes are TRBV5-5 and TRBJ2-2; D gene unclear. Between the trimmed V and J ends, which lost 1 base and 6 bases, there was a span of 10 bases. Germline lookup yields CDR1 SGHKS and CDR2 YYEKEE (reference sequence). This CDR3 is built from 14 residues.

Remarks on this clonotype: One end of the junction fails to match germline, which may point to a read error. V is TRBV27 and J is TRBJ2-3; TRBD1 might be the D (5 bases). CDR3 size: 15 residues. Germline assignment: CDR1 MNHEY and CDR2 SMNVEV (reference sequence). The CDR3 here is CAGSFGGHSTDTQYF. The CDR3 nucleotides are TGTGCCGGCAGTTTTGGCGGACACAGCACAGATACGCAGTATTTT.

This chain uses TRBV6-2 or TRBV6-3 with TRBJ2-1, with 8 bases identical to TRBD2. With V trimmed by 6 bases and J by 10 bases, 14 bases remained unmatched. CDR1 MNHEY and CDR2 SVGEGT come from the germline V gene. This CDR3 has 15 residues. Here the CDR3 reads CASSFEGAGEDEQFF. CDR3 nucleotide sequence: TGTGCCAGCAGCTTCGAAGGAGCGGGAGAAGACGAGCAGTTCTTC.

The chain has TRBV6-1 and TRBJ2-5; TRBD2 agrees at 12 bases. The germline CDR1 and CDR2 sequences are MNHNS and SASEGT. This CDR3 is built from 16 residues. With V trimmed by 6 bases and J by 4 bases, 9 bases remained unmatched. CDR3 amino acids: CASSQSSGGGRETQYF. The CDR3 region has the DNA TGTGCCAGCAGCCAATCTAGCGGGGGGGGGAGAGAGACCCAGTACTTC.

This clonotype was observed a few times. J is TRBJ1-5 and V is TRBV15, with TRBD1 as a possible D gene (6 bases). The CDR3 is 14 residues long. The germline V and J ends were trimmed by 5 bases and 4 bases, with 12 bases remaining between them. Germline CDR1 and CDR2: LNHNV and YYDKDF (reference sequence). The CDR3 DNA reads as TGTGCCACCAGCTGGGGACACTCAAATCAGCCCCAGCATTTT. As protein: CATSWGHSNQPQHF. Full variable domain (outside the CDR3, taken from reference TRBV15 and TRBJ1-5): DAMVIQNPRYQVTQFGKPVTLSCSQTLNHNVMYWYQQKSSQAPKLLFHYYDKDFNNEADTPDNFQSRRPNTSFCFLDIRSPGLGDTAMYLCATSWGHSNQPQHFGDGTRLSIL.

The V call is TRBV7-6, the J call TRBJ2-5; maybe TRBD2 (5 bases). The CDR3 sequence is 12 residues long. Trimming shortened V by 1 base and J by 6 bases, and 6 bases separated the two germline ends. From germline, CDR1 is SGHVS and CDR2 FNYEAQ. The CDR3 DNA sequence: TGTGCCAGCAGCTTAGACGGGAAGACCCAGTACTTC. Its translation: CASSLDGKTQYF.

This clonotype turned up a few times. The chain uses TRBV7-6 and TRBJ1-6; no clear D gene. Germline-derived CDR1 and CDR2 are SGHVS and FNYEAQ. The V and J ends lost 2 bases and 10 bases respectively, with 15 bases between them. The CDR3 runs to 15 residues. The CDR3 reads CASSLSSSRISPLHF. DNA of the CDR3: TGTGCCAGCAGCTTATCATCTTCCAGAATCTCACCCCTCCACTTT.

This chain joins TRBV13 and TRBJ1-2, with 8 bases identical to TRBD1. J was trimmed by 3 bases and V by 5 bases; bases with no gene match: 11. The CDR3 sequence is 16 residues long. Germline CDR1 is PRHDT and CDR2 is FYEKMQ (reference sequence). The CDR3 bases are TGTGCCAGCAGCGCTAAAAGTGGGACAGGCGACTATGGCTACACCTTC. It specifies CASSAKSGTGDYGYTF.

The J gene is TRBJ2-1, the V gene TRBV5-1; 14 bases align to TRBD2. The CDR3 totals 16 residues. Germline CDR1 and CDR2: SGHRS and YFSETQ. V gave up 0 bases and J gave up 9 bases; unmatched junction bases: 5. The CDR3 nucleotides read TGCGCCAGCAGCTTGGGACTAGCGGGAGGGCAAGGTGAGCAGTTCTTC. This encodes CASSLGLAGGQGEQFF. Full variable domain (missing parts from reference TRBV5-1 and TRBJ2-1): KAGVTQTPRYLIKTRGQQVTLSCSPISGHRSVSWYQQTPGQGLQFLFEYFSETQRNKGNFPGRFSGRQFSNSRSEMNVSTLELGDSALYLCASSLGLAGGQGEQFFGPGTRLTVL.

The rearrangement joins TRBV12-3 or TRBV12-4 to TRBJ2-7; D might be TRBD2 (5 bases). V lost 6 bases and J 4 bases, leaving 10 bases between the germline ends. The CDR3 runs 12 residues. Here the CDR3 reads CASRAGLYEQYF. CDR3 in DNA: TGTGCCAGCAGGGCGGGCCTATACGAGCAGTACTTC.

J is TRBJ2-1 and V is TRBV3-1; the match to TRBD2 covers 8 bases. There are 13 residues in the CDR3. Per the germline V gene, CDR1 is LGHDT and CDR2 is YNNKEL (reference sequence). V was pared by 4 bases and J by 16 bases, with 12 bases of the junction left unmatched. The CDR3 DNA is TGTGCCAGCAGCCGTAATTCCGGGACTAGGACTTTCTTC. Its translation: CASSRNSGTRTFF.

Concerning this clonotype: Given a much more abundant clone one base away, this may be a read error. The CDR3 loop is CASSPTTYEQYF. DNA of the CDR3: TGTGCCAGCAGCCCTACTACCTACGAGCAGTACTTC. The chain joins TRBV7-9 to TRBJ2-7, with no clear D. Germline V gives CDR1 SEHNR, CDR2 FQNEAQ (reference sequence). The V gene lost 5 bases and the J gene lost 2 bases, with 7 bases spanning the gap. There are 12 residues in the CDR3.

This clonotype was seen more than once but under ten times. The chain carries TRBV4-3 and TRBJ2-1, with 12 positions matching TRBD2. V lost 4 bases to trimming and J lost 0 bases; unmatched junction nucleotides: 4. Germline assignment: CDR1 LGHNA and CDR2 YSLEER. The CDR3 has 17 residues. The CDR3 DNA reads as TGCGCCAGCAGCCCCCGACTAGCGGGAGACTCCTACAATGAGCAGTTCTTC. Its translation is CASSPRLAGDSYNEQFF.

This chain uses TRBV5-1 with TRBJ1-1, with 7 bases identical to TRBD1. Germline CDR1 and CDR2: SGHRS and YFSETQ. The V gene end was trimmed by 7 bases and the J gene end by 1 base; junction bases not matched to a gene: 4. This CDR3 is built from 13 residues. The CDR3 DNA sequence: TGCGCCAGCTCACAGGGGTGGAACACTGAAGCTTTCTTT. It is translated as CASSQGWNTEAFF.

In this sample, this clonotype turned up a few times. The CDR3 sequence: CSASKRGTYNEQFF. CDR3 sequence (DNA): TGCAGTGCTAGTAAACGGGGTACCTACAATGAGCAGTTCTTC. The chain employs TRBV20-1 and TRBJ2-1; a possible D gene is TRBD2 (5 bases). The CDR3 spans 14 residues. V shed 3 bases and J shed 2 bases, with 11 bases lying between them. Germline assignment: CDR1 DFQATT and CDR2 SNEGSKA (reference sequence).

The chain has TRBV14 and TRBJ2-3; no clear D gene. The CDR3 length is 13 residues. Trimming pared 4 bases from V and 4 bases from J, leaving 9 bases between. Germline CDR1 and CDR2: SGHDN and FVKESK. The CDR3 DNA follows: TGTGCCAGCAGCCCCTTAGAGCCAGATACGCAGTATTTT. Encoded protein: CASSPLEPDTQYF.

This clonotype appeared many times. This chain connects TRBV29-1 to TRBJ1-1; D unresolved. This CDR3 comprises 12 residues. Germline CDR1 is SQVTM and CDR2 is ANQGSEA. Trimming took off 6 bases at V and 5 bases at J, with 13 bases between the two ends. Written as DNA, the CDR3 is TGCAGCGTGAAGGCCGGAGATACTGAAGCTTTCTTT. It yields the protein CSVKAGDTEAFF.

This clonotype was counted a few times. The chain couples TRBV6-5 to TRBJ1-1, with TRBD1 as a possible D gene (6 bases). The ends were cut back, 2 bases at V and 7 bases at J, with 17 bases in the middle. This CDR3 comprises 15 residues. Germline lookup yields CDR1 MNHEY and CDR2 SVGAGI. The CDR3 reads CASSYQSGVVIEAFF. CDR3 sequence (DNA): TGTGCCAGCAGTTACCAGTCAGGGGTGGTGATTGAAGCTTTCTTT.

The chain is built from TRBV4-2 and TRBJ2-7, with 11 nucleotides matching TRBD2. The CDR3 is made up of 15 amino acids. Germline-derived CDR1 and CDR2 are LGHNA and YNFKEQ. J lost 2 bases, V lost 4 bases, and 4 bases had no gene match. In DNA, the CDR3 is TGTGCCAGCAGCCTACGACTAGCGGGAACCTACGAGCAGTACTTC. Translation gives CASSLRLAGTYEQYF.

V gene TRBV7-2 combines with J gene TRBJ2-7; 7 bases match TRBD2. J was trimmed by 7 bases and V by 10 bases; bases with no gene match: 16. CDR1 is SGHTA, CDR2 FQGNSA, per germline. The CDR3 is 14 residues long. This chain's CDR3 is CATSLAGPLGEQYV. In nucleotides, the CDR3 is TGTGCCACCTCTTTAGCGGGCCCCCTGGGGGAGCAGTACGTC.

Only a few counts were recorded for this clonotype. V and J are TRBV7-6 and TRBJ1-1, with D possibly being TRBD1 (6 bases). The CDR3 extends over 16 amino acids. The germline V and J ends were trimmed by 1 base and 4 bases, with 16 bases remaining between them. The germline V gene has CDR1 SGHVS and CDR2 FNYEAQ. The DNA of the CDR3 is TGTGCCAGCAGCTTAGTTCATGGGGGGCGGGTCACTGAAGCTTTCTTT. Its protein product is CASSLVHGGRVTEAFF.

In this sample, this clonotype turned up a few times. V usage is TRBV19 and J usage is TRBJ1-1, with 7 bases aligning to TRBD1. The V segment lost 5 bases and the J segment 1 base; nucleotides outside the gene matches: 13. Germline V gives CDR1 LNHDA, CDR2 SQIVND (reference sequence). The CDR3 is 17 residues long. CDR3 residues: CASSPQGRGFENTEAFF. CDR3 nucleotide sequence: TGTGCCAGTAGTCCCCAGGGCAGGGGGTTTGAGAACACTGAAGCTTTCTTT.

This clonotype was seen a handful of times. In DNA, the CDR3 is TGTGCCAGCAGCGAGGGGTTGAATCAGCCCCAGCATTTT. This gives the protein CASSEGLNQPQHF. V and J are TRBV9 and TRBJ1-5; a possible D gene is TRBD1 (5 bases). The CDR3 is 13 residues long. Trimming stripped 3 bases from V and 4 bases from J, with 8 bases between. Germline V lookup: CDR1 SGDLS, CDR2 YYNGEE.